This TCR beta chain was sequenced during a study of post-analysis software for immune sequencing data. Findings and caveats of the study: Multiple sclerosis was associated with a significant reduction in normalized Chao1 diversity relative to controls. Analysis by F measure revealed that same-batch samples clustered strongly together. TRBV segments more frequent in patients than in controls numbered five and included TRBV5-6, TRBV5-1 and TRBV20-1.

This clonotype came up once. What it binds is not known. Trimming took off 2 bases at V and 6 bases at J, with 11 bases between the two ends. This CDR3 region has 15 residues. Germline loops: CDR1 MNHNY, CDR2 SVGAGI (reference sequence). Unique molecular identifiers were present in the TCR beta cDNA libraries. Between roughly 1 and 10 million T cells gave rise to some 520,000 cDNA molecules. TCRdb itself ran the PCR reads through MiXCR, one entry per CDR3 protein. Altogether about 540,000 distinct CDR3 sequences are present, less than 40% being singletons, with the ten largest covering roughly 6%. V gene TRBV6-6 combines with J gene TRBJ1-6; D call uncertain. This TCR came from a girl between 2 and 17 years old with multiple sclerosis. Sequenced material: blood. The CDR3 loop is CASSYRVGFNSPLHF. DNA of the CDR3: TGTGCCAGCAGTTACCGGGTCGGATTTAATTCACCCCTCCACTTT.